Listed below are T cell receptor beta chains from one sample, sequenced in a study of patients and donors after allogeneic stem cell transplantation. TCRdb independently ran MiXCR on the RT-PCR reads; one entry per CDR3 protein. The profile shows roughly 940,000 distinct CDR3 sequences, approximately 18% of them singletons. What was sequenced was blood, either unsorted or a sorted T cell fraction (not recorded which). The receptors derive from a human donor who was either an allogeneic HSCT recipient or a stem cell or donor lymphocyte infusion donor (not recorded which). It is not recorded whose cells these are; they may come from a transplant donor. Each CDR3 is given with its conserved first and last residue. The D gene is left open where the match is weak. For some rows the clone size is stated as once, few or many, or as a class when expanded; others skip it.

clone size: many
J gene: TRBJ1-5
D gene: .
V gene: TRBV20-1
CDR3 protein: CSAMGWGGRNQPQHF
CDR3 DNA: TGCAGTGCGATGGGGTGGGGAGGGCGCAATCAGCCCCAGCATTTT

clone size: .
J gene: TRBJ2-1
D gene: .
V gene: TRBV5-1
CDR3 protein: CASSGYRGNEQFF
CDR3 DNA: TGCGCCAGCAGCGGCTATAGGGGGAATGAGCAGTTCTTC

clone size: few
J gene: TRBJ2-7
D gene: TRBD1
V gene: TRBV11-1
CDR3 protein: CASSQPTGGSYEQYF
CDR3 DNA: TGTGCCAGCAGCCAGCCAACAGGGGGTTCCTACGAGCAGTACTTC

clone size: .
J gene: TRBJ2-1
D gene: .
V gene: TRBV4-1
CDR3 protein: CASSQFPKGEGGNEQFF
CDR3 DNA: TGCGCCAGCAGCCAATTCCCGAAGGGGGAGGGTGGCAATGAGCAGTTCTTC

clone size: few
J gene: TRBJ2-5
D gene: .
V gene: TRBV10-3
CDR3 protein: CAISVQGRETQYF
CDR3 DNA: TGTGCCATCAGTGTGCAGGGACGAGAGACCCAGTACTTC

clone size: .
J gene: TRBJ2-2
D gene: TRBD1
V gene: TRBV23-1
CDR3 protein: CASSQEKGAPNTGELFF
CDR3 DNA: TGCGCCAGCAGTCAAGAAAAGGGGGCGCCCAACACCGGGGAGCTGTTTTTT

clone size: .
J gene: TRBJ2-7
D gene: .
V gene: TRBV20-1
CDR3 protein: CSASDIYGSSYEQYF
CDR3 DNA: TGCAGTGCTAGCGACATCTATGGGAGCTCCTACGAGCAGTACTTC

clone size: few
J gene: TRBJ1-1
D gene: .
V gene: TRBV6-1
CDR3 protein: CASTRGAGNTEAFF
CDR3 DNA: TGTGCCAGCACTCGGGGGGCCGGGAACACTGAAGCTTTCTTT

clone size: few
J gene: TRBJ2-1
D gene: TRBD2
V gene: TRBV24-1
CDR3 protein: CATSPLAGSSYNEQFF
CDR3 DNA: TGTGCCACCAGCCCTTTAGCGGGCAGCTCCTACAATGAGCAGTTCTTC

clone size: .
J gene: TRBJ1-1
D gene: .
V gene: TRBV6-2/TRBV6-3
CDR3 protein: CASSYNRQPSKGYTEAFF
CDR3 DNA: TGTGCCAGCAGTTACAACCGACAACCGTCAAAAGGGTACACTGAAGCTTTCTTT

clone size: .
J gene: TRBJ2-7
D gene: TRBD2
V gene: TRBV5-1
CDR3 protein: CASSLEPSGRFYEQYF
CDR3 DNA: TGCGCCAGCAGCTTGGAGCCTAGCGGGAGGTTCTACGAGCAGTACTTC

clone size: .
J gene: TRBJ1-1
D gene: .
V gene: TRBV5-1
CDR3 protein: CASSSIQDDTEAFF
CDR3 DNA: TGCGCCAGCAGCTCGATACAGGACGACACTGAAGCTTTCTTT

clone size: few
J gene: TRBJ1-1
D gene: .
V gene: TRBV5-1
CDR3 protein: CASSAGTRNTEAFF
CDR3 DNA: TGCGCCAGCAGCGCCGGGACTAGAAACACTGAAGCTTTCTTT

clone size: many
J gene: TRBJ2-2
D gene: .
V gene: TRBV7-9
CDR3 protein: CASSLETYTGELFF
CDR3 DNA: TGTGCCAGCAGCTTAGAGACCTACACCGGGGAGCTGTTTTTT

clone size: many
J gene: TRBJ1-1
D gene: .
V gene: TRBV27
CDR3 protein: CASSLSGVTEAFF
CDR3 DNA: TGCGCCAGCAGCTTGTCCGGGGTGACTGAAGCTTTCTTT

clone size: few
J gene: TRBJ2-7
D gene: TRBD1
V gene: TRBV7-9
CDR3 protein: CASSLEGGTGSSEQYF
CDR3 DNA: TGTGCCAGCAGCTTAGAGGGAGGGACAGGGTCGTCCGAGCAGTACTTC